This TCR beta chain came from a study of blood T cells in healthy people across ages. Findings of the study overall: Relative to aged donors, long-lived donors carried more naive CD4+ cells and displayed higher diversity.

With V trimmed by 1 base and J by 2 bases, 8 bases remained unmatched. Germline CDR1 DFQATT, CDR2 SNEGSKA (reference sequence). The CDR3 is made up of 16 amino acids. With regard to this clonotype: Its matching antigen is unknown.

Alongside a J-beta primer mix, a sample-barcoded 5' primer served in a second PCR lasting about 7 to 11 cycles. TCRdb re-analysed the 5' RACE reads in MiXCR, keeping a single row per CDR3 protein. This table holds some 860,000 distinct CDR3 sequences, around 50% found once. The extraction recovered at least 5.5 micrograms of total RNA per sample. Sequencing used blood. The source is a man between 40 and 49 years old in good health. The V gene is TRBV20-1, the J gene TRBJ2-3; 8 nucleotides align to TRBD2. CDR3 sequence: CSARALAGINTDTQYF. The CDR3 nucleotides read TGCAGTGCTAGAGCGCTAGCGGGCATTAACACAGATACGCAGTATTTT.